This T cell receptor beta chain was identified during a study of CD8+CD57+ T cells in acquired aplastic anemia. Study as a whole: Sorted CD4+ and CD8+ cells yielded roughly 3.1 ug of DNA on average.

For CDR3 and TCR beta VDJ profiling, genomic DNA was the template used. TCRdb re-derived calls from the reads in MiXCR, one entry per CDR3 protein. The sample contains 400,000 to 450,000 distinct CDR3 sequences, 60% to 80% of which appear only once. Study-wide points: CD8+ Simpson's diversity showed no significant patient-control difference. Patients and controls turned out to have twenty-nine CD8+ CDR3 sequences in common.

This clonotype was seen many times. Its specificity is unknown. The source material was sorted CD4+, CD8+, or CD8+CD57+ T cells (not recorded which) from PBMCs. The sequence was collected from a human donor in good health, serving as a control.

In DNA, the CDR3 is TGTGCCAGCAGCTTAACGGGGACAGGGGGAGAAAAACTGTTTTTT. Translated, it gives CASSLTGTGGEKLFF. The chain joins TRBV7-2 to TRBJ1-4, with 11 nucleotides matching TRBD1. In germline, CDR1 is SGHTA, CDR2 FQGNSA. This CDR3 contains 15 residues. The V segment lost 2 bases and the J segment 8 bases; nucleotides outside the gene matches: 4.